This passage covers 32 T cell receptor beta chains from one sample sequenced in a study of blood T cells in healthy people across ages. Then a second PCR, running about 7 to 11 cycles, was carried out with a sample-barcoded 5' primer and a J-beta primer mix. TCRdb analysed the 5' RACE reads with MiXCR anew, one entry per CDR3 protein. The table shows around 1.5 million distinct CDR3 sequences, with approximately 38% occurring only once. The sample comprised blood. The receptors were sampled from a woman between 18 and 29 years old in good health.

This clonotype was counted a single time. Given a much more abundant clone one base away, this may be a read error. The CDR3 sequence: CSVEGIGYGYTF. In DNA form, the CDR3 reads TGCAGCGTTGAAGGGATCGGCTATGGCTACACCTTC. The chain combines TRBV29-1 with TRBJ1-2; D ambiguous. The length of the CDR3 is 12 residues. Trimming shortened V by 1 base and J by 4 bases, and 7 bases separated the two germline ends. Germline V CDR1 and CDR2: SQVTM, ANQGSEA.

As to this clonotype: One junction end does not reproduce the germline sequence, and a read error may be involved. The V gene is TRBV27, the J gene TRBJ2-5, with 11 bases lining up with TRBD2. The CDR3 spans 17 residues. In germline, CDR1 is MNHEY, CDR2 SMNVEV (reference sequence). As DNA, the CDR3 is TGTACCAGCAGGGGACTAGCGGAGAACCTCCACCAAGAGACCCAGTACTTC. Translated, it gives CTSRGLAENLHQETQYF.

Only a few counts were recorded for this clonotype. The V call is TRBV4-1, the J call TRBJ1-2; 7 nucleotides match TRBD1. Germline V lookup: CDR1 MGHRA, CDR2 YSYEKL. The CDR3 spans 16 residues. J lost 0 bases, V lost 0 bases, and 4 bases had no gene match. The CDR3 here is CASSQDLQGANYGYTF. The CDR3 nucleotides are TGCGCCAGCAGCCAAGATCTCCAGGGGGCTAACTATGGCTACACCTTC.

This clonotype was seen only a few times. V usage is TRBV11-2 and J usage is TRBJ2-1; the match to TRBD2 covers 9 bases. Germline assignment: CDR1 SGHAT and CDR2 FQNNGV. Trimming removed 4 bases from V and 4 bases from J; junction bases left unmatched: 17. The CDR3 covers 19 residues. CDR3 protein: CASSSMGGASGASYNEQFF. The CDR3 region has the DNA TGTGCCAGCAGCTCAATGGGGGGGGCTAGCGGGGCATCATACAATGAGCAGTTCTTC.

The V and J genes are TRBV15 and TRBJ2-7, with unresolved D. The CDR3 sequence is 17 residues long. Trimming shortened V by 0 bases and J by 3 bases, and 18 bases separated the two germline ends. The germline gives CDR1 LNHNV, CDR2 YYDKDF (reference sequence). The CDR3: CATSREVIRTANYEQYF. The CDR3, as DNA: TGTGCCACCAGCAGAGAGGTTATCCGGACGGCCAACTACGAGCAGTACTTC.

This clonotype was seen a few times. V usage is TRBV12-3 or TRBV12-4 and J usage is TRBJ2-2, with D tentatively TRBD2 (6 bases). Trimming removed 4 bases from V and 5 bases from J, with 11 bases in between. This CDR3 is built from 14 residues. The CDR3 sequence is CASSSGLNTGELFF. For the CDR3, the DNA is TGTGCCAGCAGTTCGGGACTGAATACCGGGGAGCTGTTTTTT.

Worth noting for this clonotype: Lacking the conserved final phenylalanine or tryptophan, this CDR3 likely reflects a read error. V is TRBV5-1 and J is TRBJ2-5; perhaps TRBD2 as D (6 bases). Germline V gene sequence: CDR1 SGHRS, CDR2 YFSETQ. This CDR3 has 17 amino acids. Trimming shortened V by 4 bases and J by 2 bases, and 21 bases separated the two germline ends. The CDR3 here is CASSPGLIVFSQETQYV. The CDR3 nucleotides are TGCGCCAGCAGCCCGGGACTCATCGTATTCTCTCAAGAGACCCAGTACGTC.

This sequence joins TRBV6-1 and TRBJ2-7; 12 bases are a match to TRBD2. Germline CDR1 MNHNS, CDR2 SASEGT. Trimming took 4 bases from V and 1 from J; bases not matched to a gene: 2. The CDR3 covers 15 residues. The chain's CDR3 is CASSGGLAGSYEQYF. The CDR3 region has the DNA TGTGCCAGCAGTGGGGGACTAGCGGGTTCCTACGAGCAGTACTTC.

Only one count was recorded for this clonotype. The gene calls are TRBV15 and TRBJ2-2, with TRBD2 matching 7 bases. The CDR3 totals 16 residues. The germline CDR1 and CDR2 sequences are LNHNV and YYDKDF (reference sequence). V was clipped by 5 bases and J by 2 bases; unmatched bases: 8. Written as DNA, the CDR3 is TGTGCCACCAGCGTCCCTAGCGGACTCAACACCGGGGAGCTGTTTTTT. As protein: CATSVPSGLNTGELFF.

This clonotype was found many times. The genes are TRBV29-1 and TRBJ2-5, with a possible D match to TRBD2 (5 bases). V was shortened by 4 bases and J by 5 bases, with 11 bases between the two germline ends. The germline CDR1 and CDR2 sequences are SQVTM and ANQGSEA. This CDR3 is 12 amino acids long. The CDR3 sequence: CSVVREQETQYF. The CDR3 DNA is TGCAGCGTTGTGAGGGAACAGGAGACCCAGTACTTC.

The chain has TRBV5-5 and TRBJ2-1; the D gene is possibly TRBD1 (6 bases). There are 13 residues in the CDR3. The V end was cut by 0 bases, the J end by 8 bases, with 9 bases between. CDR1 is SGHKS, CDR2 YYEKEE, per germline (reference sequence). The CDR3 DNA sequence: TGTGCCAGCAGCTTGGACAGGGAAGATGAGCAGTTCTTC. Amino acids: CASSLDREDEQFF.

The CDR3 bases are TGCGCCAGCAGCTTGGGAGAGGGAGGGGGAACCTACGAGCAGTACTTC. Its protein product is CASSLGEGGGTYEQYF. The V and J genes are TRBV5-1 and TRBJ2-7, with TRBD2 as a possible D gene (7 bases). The CDR3 is 16 residues long. V lost 0 bases and J lost 2, with 15 bases in between. Germline V gives CDR1 SGHRS, CDR2 YFSETQ.

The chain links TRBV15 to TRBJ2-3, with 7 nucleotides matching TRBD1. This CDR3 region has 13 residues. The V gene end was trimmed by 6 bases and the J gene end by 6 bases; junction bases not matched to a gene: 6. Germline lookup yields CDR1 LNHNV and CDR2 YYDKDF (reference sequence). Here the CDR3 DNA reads TGTGCCACCAGTCCCAGGGGGTCTGATACGCAGTATTTT. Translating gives CATSPRGSDTQYF.

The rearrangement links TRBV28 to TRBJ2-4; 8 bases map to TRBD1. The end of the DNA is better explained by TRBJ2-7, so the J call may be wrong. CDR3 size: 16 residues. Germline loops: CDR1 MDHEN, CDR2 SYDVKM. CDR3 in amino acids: CASSYSRDRLYYEQYF. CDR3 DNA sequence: TGTGCCAGCAGCTACTCCCGGGACAGGCTTTACTACGAGCAGTACTTC.

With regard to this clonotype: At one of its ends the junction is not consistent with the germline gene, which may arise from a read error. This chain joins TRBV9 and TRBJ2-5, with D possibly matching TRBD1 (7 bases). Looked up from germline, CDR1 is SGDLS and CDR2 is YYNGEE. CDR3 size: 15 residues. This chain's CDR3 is CASSVRDRDQETRYF. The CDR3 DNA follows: TGTGCCAGCAGCGTGCGGGACAGAGACCAAGAGACCCGGTACTTC.

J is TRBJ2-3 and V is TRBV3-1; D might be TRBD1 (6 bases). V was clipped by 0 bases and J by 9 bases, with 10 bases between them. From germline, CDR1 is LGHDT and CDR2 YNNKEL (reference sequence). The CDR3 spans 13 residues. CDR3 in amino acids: CASSQDRGKTQYF. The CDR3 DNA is TGTGCCAGCAGCCAAGATAGGGGGAAAACGCAGTATTTT.

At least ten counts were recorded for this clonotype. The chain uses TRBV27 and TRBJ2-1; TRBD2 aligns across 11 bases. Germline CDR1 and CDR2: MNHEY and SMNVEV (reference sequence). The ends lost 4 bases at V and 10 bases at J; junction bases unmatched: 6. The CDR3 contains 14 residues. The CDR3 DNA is TGTGCCAGCAGTTCGCCGGGACTAGCGGACGAGCAGTTCTTC. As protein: CASSSPGLADEQFF.

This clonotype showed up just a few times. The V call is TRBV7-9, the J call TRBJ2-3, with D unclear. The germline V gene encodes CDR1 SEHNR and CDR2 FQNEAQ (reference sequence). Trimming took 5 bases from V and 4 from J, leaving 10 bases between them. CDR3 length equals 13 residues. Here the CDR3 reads CASSPPAADTQYF. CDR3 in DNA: TGTGCCAGCAGCCCTCCGGCCGCAGATACGCAGTATTTT.

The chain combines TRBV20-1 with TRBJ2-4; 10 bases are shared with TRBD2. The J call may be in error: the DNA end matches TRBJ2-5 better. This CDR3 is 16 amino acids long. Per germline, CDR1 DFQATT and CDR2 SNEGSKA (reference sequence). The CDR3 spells CSARDRLAGLQETQYF. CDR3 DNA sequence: TGCAGTGCTAGGGACAGACTAGCGGGCCTTCAAGAGACCCAGTACTTC.

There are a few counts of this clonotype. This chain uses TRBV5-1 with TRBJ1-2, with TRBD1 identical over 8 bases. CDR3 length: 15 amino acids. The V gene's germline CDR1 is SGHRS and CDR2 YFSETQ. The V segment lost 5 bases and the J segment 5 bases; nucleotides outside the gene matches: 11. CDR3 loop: CASSFGDRPVYGYTF. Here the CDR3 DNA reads TGCGCCAGCAGTTTCGGGGACAGGCCAGTATATGGCTACACCTTC.

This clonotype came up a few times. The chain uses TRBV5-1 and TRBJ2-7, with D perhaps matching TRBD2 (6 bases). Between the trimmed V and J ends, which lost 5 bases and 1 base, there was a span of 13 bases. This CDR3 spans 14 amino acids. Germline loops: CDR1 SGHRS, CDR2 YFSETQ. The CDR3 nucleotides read TGCGCCAGCAGGAGCCCAGCGGGTTCCTACGAGCAGTACTTC. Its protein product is CASRSPAGSYEQYF.

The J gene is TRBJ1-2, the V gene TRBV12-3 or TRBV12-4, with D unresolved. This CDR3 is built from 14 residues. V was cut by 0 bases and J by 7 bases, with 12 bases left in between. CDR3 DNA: TGTGCCAGCAGTTTAGCCCAATCAGGCAGTGGCTACACCTTC. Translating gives CASSLAQSGSGYTF.

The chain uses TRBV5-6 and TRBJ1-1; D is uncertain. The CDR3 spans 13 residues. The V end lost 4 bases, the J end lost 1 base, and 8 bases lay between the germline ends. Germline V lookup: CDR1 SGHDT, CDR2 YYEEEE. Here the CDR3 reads CASSLPPNTEAFF. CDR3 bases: TGTGCCAGCAGCCTGCCCCCGAACACTGAAGCTTTCTTT.

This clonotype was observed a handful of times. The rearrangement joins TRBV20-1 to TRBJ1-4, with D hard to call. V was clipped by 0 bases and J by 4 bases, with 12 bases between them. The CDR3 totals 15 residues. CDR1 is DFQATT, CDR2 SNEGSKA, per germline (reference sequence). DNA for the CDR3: TGCAGTGCTAGAGATCAGTCGCAGCTTAATGAAAAACTGTTTTTT. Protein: CSARDQSQLNEKLFF.

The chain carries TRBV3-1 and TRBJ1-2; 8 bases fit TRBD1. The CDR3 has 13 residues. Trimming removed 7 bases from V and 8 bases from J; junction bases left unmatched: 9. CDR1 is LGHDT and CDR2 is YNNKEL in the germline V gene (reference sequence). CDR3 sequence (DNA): TGTGCCAGCAATGGACAGGGTAAAGGCGGCTACACCTTC. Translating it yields CASNGQGKGGYTF.

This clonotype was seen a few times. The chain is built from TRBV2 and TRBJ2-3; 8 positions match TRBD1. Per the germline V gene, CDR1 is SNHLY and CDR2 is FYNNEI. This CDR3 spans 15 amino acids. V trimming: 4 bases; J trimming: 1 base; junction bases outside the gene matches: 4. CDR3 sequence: CASSAGRGRTDTQYF. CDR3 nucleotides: TGTGCCAGCAGTGCTGGCAGGGGGCGCACAGATACGCAGTATTTT. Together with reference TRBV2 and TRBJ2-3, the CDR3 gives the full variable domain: EPEVTQTPSHQVTQMGQEVILRCVPISNHLYFYWYRQILGQKVEFLVSFYNNEISEKSEIFDDQFSVERPDGSNFTLKIRSTKLEDSAMYFCASSAGRGRTDTQYFGPGTRLTVL.

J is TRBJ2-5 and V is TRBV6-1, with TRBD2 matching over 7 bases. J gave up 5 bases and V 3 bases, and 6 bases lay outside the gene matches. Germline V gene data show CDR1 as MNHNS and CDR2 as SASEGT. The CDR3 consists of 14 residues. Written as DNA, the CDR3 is TGTGCCAGCAGTGACACTAGCGACCGCGAGACCCAGTACTTC. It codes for CASSDTSDRETQYF.

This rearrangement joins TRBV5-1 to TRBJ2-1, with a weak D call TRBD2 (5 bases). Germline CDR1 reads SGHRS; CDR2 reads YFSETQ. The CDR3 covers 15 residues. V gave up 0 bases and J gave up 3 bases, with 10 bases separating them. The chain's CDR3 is CASSLGHSGYNEQFF. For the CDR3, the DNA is TGCGCCAGCAGCTTGGGCCACAGCGGCTACAATGAGCAGTTCTTC.

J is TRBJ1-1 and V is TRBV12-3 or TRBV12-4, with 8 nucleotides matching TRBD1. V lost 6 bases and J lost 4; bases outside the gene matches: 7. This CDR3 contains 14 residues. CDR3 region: CASSLTGGATEAFF. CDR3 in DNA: TGTGCCAGCAGCCTTACAGGGGGGGCCACTGAAGCTTTCTTT.

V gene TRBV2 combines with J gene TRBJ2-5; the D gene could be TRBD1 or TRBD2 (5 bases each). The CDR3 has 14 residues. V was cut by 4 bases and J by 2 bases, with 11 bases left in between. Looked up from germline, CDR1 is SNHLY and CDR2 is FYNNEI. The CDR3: CASSATGLQETQYF. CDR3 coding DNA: TGTGCCAGCAGTGCTACAGGACTGCAAGAGACCCAGTACTTC.

Here the CDR3 reads CSAPEPGPGANVLTF. Here the CDR3 DNA reads TGCAGTGCCCCAGAGCCGGGTCCTGGGGCCAACGTCCTGACTTTC. The chain joins TRBV20-1 to TRBJ2-6, with no clear D. Germline lookup yields CDR1 DFQATT and CDR2 SNEGSKA (reference sequence). Trimming shortened V by 6 bases and J by 2 bases, and 14 bases separated the two germline ends. This CDR3 region has 15 residues.

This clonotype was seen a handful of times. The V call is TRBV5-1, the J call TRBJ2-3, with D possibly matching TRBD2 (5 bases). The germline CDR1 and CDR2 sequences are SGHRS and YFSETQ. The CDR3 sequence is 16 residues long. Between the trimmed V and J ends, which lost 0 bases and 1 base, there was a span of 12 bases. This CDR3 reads CASSLGGSTRTDTQYF. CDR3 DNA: TGCGCCAGCAGCTTGGGAGGGAGTACTCGCACAGATACGCAGTATTTT.